Below, one T cell receptor (beta chain) is given with its context. Its antigen remains unknown. The data belong to a study of T cell repertoires in cytomegalovirus infection. Study as a whole: CMV epitopes, recently identified HLA-C-restricted and well-studied HLA-B-restricted, were used. It was the public TCR beta signatures that indicated both CMV infection and matching HLA type.

The study's findings and limits: Carriage of CMV together with the relevant HLA was identifiable through cumulative public TCR beta family frequency. The study found HLA-C-restricted CMV-specific TCR beta clonotypes dominating the ex vivo response.

TCRdb recomputed calls from the reads with MiXCR, one row per CDR3 protein. The sample lists around 230,000 distinct CDR3 sequences; 38% were seen once. Trimming left V 6 bases short and J 1 base short, with 3 bases between. The germline CDR1 and CDR2 sequences are SQVTM and ANQGSEA. This CDR3 is 11 amino acids long. Material: CD8+ T cells from cultured PBMCs, obtained from culture after CMV antigen stimulation. This receptor was identified in a human donor in good health (CMV status not recorded). Some clones in this sample may be carry-over from other donors' samples. The genes are TRBV29-1 and TRBJ2-2; D gene uncertain. CDR3 DNA sequence: TGCAGCGTGAAGAACACCGGGGAGCTGTTTTTT. Protein sequence: CSVKNTGELFF.